A selection of T cell receptor beta chains follows, all from one sample in a study of T cell changes during pregnancy in multiple sclerosis. Here immunoSEQ multiplex PCR was the method, and the copy in TCRdb shows in-frame clones only, minus some. The sample includes 20,000 to 25,000 clones, roughly 89% of them seen just once. The starting material was CD4+ T cells from peripheral blood mononuclear cells, obtained in the third trimester of pregnancy. Receptors originate from a female donor in good health, enrolled as a control in a pregnancy study. The CDR3 runs from the conserved cysteine through the conserved F or W. The order of the fields is clone size, J gene, D gene, V gene, CDR3 DNA, CDR3 protein. D genes are given only for firm matches. Where a row states a size, it is once, few, many or the class of an expanded clone; other rows omit it.

clone_size: few
j_call: TRBJ1-3
d_call: .
v_call: TRBV7-6
cdr3_nt: TGTGCCAGCAGCCACCCGTACGGGAACTCTGGAAACACCATATATTTT
cdr3_aa: CASSHPYGNSGNTIYF

clone_size: .
j_call: TRBJ2-7
d_call: TRBD1
v_call: TRBV28
cdr3_nt: TGTGCCAGCAGTGCCCCGGGACAGGGTACCAGCGAGCAGTACTTC
cdr3_aa: CASSAPGQGTSEQYF

clone_size: .
j_call: TRBJ2-3
d_call: .
v_call: TRBV5-1
cdr3_nt: TGCGCCAGCAGCTTATACTGGGGGCAAGATACGCAGTATTTT
cdr3_aa: CASSLYWGQDTQYF

clone_size: .
j_call: TRBJ2-3
d_call: .
v_call: TRBV11-3
cdr3_nt: TGTGCCAGCAGCTCGCAGGGGGATACGCAGTATTTT
cdr3_aa: CASSSQGDTQYF

clone_size: .
j_call: TRBJ1-1
d_call: .
v_call: TRBV28
cdr3_nt: TGTGCCAGCAGTTTAGGAAGGACAGCCGAAGCTTTCTTT
cdr3_aa: CASSLGRTAEAFF

clone_size: .
j_call: TRBJ1-6
d_call: .
v_call: TRBV5-1
cdr3_nt: TGCGCCAGCAGCTTCTTTCCAGGGGTTGCGGATAATTCACCCCTCCACTTT
cdr3_aa: CASSFFPGVADNSPLHF

clone_size: once
j_call: TRBJ2-2
d_call: TRBD2
v_call: TRBV19
cdr3_nt: TGTGCCAGTAGTCGGCGGGAGGGCCTTACCGGGGAGCTGTTTTTT
cdr3_aa: CASSRREGLTGELFF

clone_size: .
j_call: TRBJ2-7
d_call: TRBD1
v_call: TRBV19
cdr3_nt: TGTGCCAGTAGTATAGGAGGGCAGGGGGCCAACGAGCAGTACTTC
cdr3_aa: CASSIGGQGANEQYF

clone_size: .
j_call: TRBJ1-2
d_call: TRBD1
v_call: TRBV6-5
cdr3_nt: TGTGCCAGCAGTCCCCGGACAGGGGACTATGGCTACACCTTC
cdr3_aa: CASSPRTGDYGYTF

clone_size: once
j_call: TRBJ2-3
d_call: .
v_call: TRBV6-5
cdr3_nt: TGTGCCAGCAGTTCCTACCGGGGGGATACGCAGTATTTT
cdr3_aa: CASSSYRGDTQYF

clone_size: .
j_call: TRBJ2-3
d_call: .
v_call: TRBV18
cdr3_nt: TGTGCCAGCTCACCCCGGACGGGAAACACAGATACGCAGTATTTT
cdr3_aa: CASSPRTGNTDTQYF

clone_size: .
j_call: TRBJ1-1
d_call: TRBD1
v_call: TRBV7-9
cdr3_nt: TGTGCCAGCAGCTCCCACCAGGGGGCTGGCACTGAAGCTTTCTTT
cdr3_aa: CASSSHQGAGTEAFF

clone_size: .
j_call: TRBJ2-7
d_call: .
v_call: TRBV4-1
cdr3_nt: TGCGCCAGCAGCCTCCAAGAGGGGGACGGCTCCTACGAGCAGTACTTC
cdr3_aa: CASSLQEGDGSYEQYF

clone_size: once
j_call: TRBJ2-1
d_call: TRBD2
v_call: TRBV7-3
cdr3_nt: TGTGCCAGCAGCCCGACCCTAGCGGTTACCTACAATGAGCAGTTCTTC
cdr3_aa: CASSPTLAVTYNEQFF

clone_size: .
j_call: TRBJ2-1
d_call: .
v_call: TRBV30
cdr3_nt: TGTGCCTGGAGTGTTCGGGGGGCCTTTTACAATGAGCAGTTCTTC
cdr3_aa: CAWSVRGAFYNEQFF

clone_size: .
j_call: TRBJ2-7
d_call: .
v_call: TRBV2
cdr3_nt: TGTGCCAGCAGCGGCCTGTACACAGCAACCTACGAGCAGTACTTC
cdr3_aa: CASSGLYTATYEQYF

clone_size: once
j_call: TRBJ2-3
d_call: .
v_call: TRBV7-8
cdr3_nt: TGTGCCAGCAGCTTCAGACTGCCGCCGAGGGGCACAGATACGCAGTATTTT
cdr3_aa: CASSFRLPPRGTDTQYF

clone_size: .
j_call: TRBJ2-5
d_call: TRBD1
v_call: TRBV9
cdr3_nt: TGTGCCAGCAGCTTTTCTTCGGACAGGGAAGAGACCCAGTACTTC
cdr3_aa: CASSFSSDREETQYF

clone_size: .
j_call: TRBJ1-4
d_call: .
v_call: TRBV7-2
cdr3_nt: TGTGCCAGCAGCTTGTGGGGGCGCCCCGAAAAACTGTTTTTT
cdr3_aa: CASSLWGRPEKLFF

clone_size: .
j_call: TRBJ1-2
d_call: .
v_call: TRBV2
cdr3_nt: TGTGCCAGCAGGGGCCTCAGGGTAACTAACTATGGCTACACCTTC
cdr3_aa: CASRGLRVTNYGYTF

clone_size: once
j_call: TRBJ2-1
d_call: .
v_call: TRBV27
cdr3_nt: TGTGCCAGCAGACTAAGCGGGTACAATGAGCAGTTCTTC
cdr3_aa: CASRLSGYNEQFF

clone_size: .
j_call: TRBJ1-1
d_call: TRBD1
v_call: TRBV7-6
cdr3_nt: TGTGCCAGCAGCCCTAAGACAGGGTCTGAAGCTTTCTTT
cdr3_aa: CASSPKTGSEAFF

clone_size: .
j_call: TRBJ1-2
d_call: TRBD1
v_call: TRBV29-1
cdr3_nt: TGCAGCGTAGTACAGGGGATCTATGGCTACACCTTC
cdr3_aa: CSVVQGIYGYTF

clone_size: .
j_call: TRBJ2-5
d_call: .
v_call: TRBV5-6
cdr3_nt: TGTGCCAGCAGCTCAGCTCTAGTGCGGGGAGAGACCCAGTACTTC
cdr3_aa: CASSSALVRGETQYF

clone_size: .
j_call: TRBJ1-1
d_call: .
v_call: TRBV18
cdr3_nt: TGTGCCAGCTCACCAGCGGGGGGGCTTGAAGCTTTCTTT
cdr3_aa: CASSPAGGLEAFF

clone_size: once
j_call: TRBJ1-3
d_call: .
v_call: TRBV2
cdr3_nt: TGTGCCAGCAGTGAGGAGGGCCACTCTGGAAACACCATATATTTT
cdr3_aa: CASSEEGHSGNTIYF

clone_size: .
j_call: TRBJ1-5
d_call: .
v_call: TRBV7-8
cdr3_nt: TGTGCCAGCAGCTTAACCGCGGCCGCAGCCGTTAGTAATGCGCCCCAGCATTTT
cdr3_aa: CASSLTAAAAVSNAPQHF

clone_size: .
j_call: TRBJ2-1
d_call: TRBD2
v_call: TRBV9
cdr3_nt: TGTGCCAGCAGCGTGAGGATAGCGGGGGGGCCCTACAATGAGCAGTTCTTC
cdr3_aa: CASSVRIAGGPYNEQFF

clone_size: once
j_call: TRBJ2-3
d_call: TRBD2
v_call: TRBV11-3
cdr3_nt: TGTGCCAGCAGCTTAGGGACTAGCGGGAGCACAGATACGCAGTATTTT
cdr3_aa: CASSLGTSGSTDTQYF

clone_size: .
j_call: TRBJ2-3
d_call: .
v_call: TRBV6-4
cdr3_nt: TGTGCCAGCAGTGAAGAGGGGGGGTCAGCAGATACGCAGTATTTT
cdr3_aa: CASSEEGGSADTQYF

clone_size: .
j_call: TRBJ1-2
d_call: .
v_call: TRBV28
cdr3_nt: TGTGCCAGCAGTACCCAGGGCCATGGCTACACCTTC
cdr3_aa: CASSTQGHGYTF

clone_size: once
j_call: TRBJ2-3
d_call: TRBD2
v_call: TRBV9
cdr3_nt: TGTGCCAGCAGCGTTAGCGGGGGCCACACAGATACGCAGTATTTT
cdr3_aa: CASSVSGGHTDTQYF

clone_size: .
j_call: TRBJ1-2
d_call: TRBD1
v_call: TRBV7-3
cdr3_nt: TGTGCCAGCAGCTTAACCGGGACAGCCGGTCTCTATGGCTACACCTTC
cdr3_aa: CASSLTGTAGLYGYTF

clone_size: .
j_call: TRBJ2-3
d_call: TRBD2
v_call: TRBV10-3
cdr3_nt: TGTGCCGGATCACTAGCGGGAGAGGCAGATACGCAGTATTTT
cdr3_aa: CAGSLAGEADTQYF

clone_size: .
j_call: TRBJ1-2
d_call: .
v_call: TRBV7-2
cdr3_nt: TGTGCCAGCAGCTTACAGGTAGATGGCTACACCTTC
cdr3_aa: CASSLQVDGYTF

clone_size: .
j_call: TRBJ1-6
d_call: TRBD1
v_call: TRBV5-1
cdr3_nt: TGCGCCAGCAGCGCCGGGACAGGGGGACGCAATTCACCCCTCCACTTT
cdr3_aa: CASSAGTGGRNSPLHF

clone_size: .
j_call: TRBJ2-5
d_call: .
v_call: TRBV4-2
cdr3_nt: TGTGCCAGCAGCCAACCTCAAGAGACCCAGTACTTC
cdr3_aa: CASSQPQETQYF

clone_size: few
j_call: TRBJ1-1
d_call: .
v_call: TRBV7-3
cdr3_nt: TGTGCCAGCAGCTTAAGGGGGGGGACTGAAGCTTTCTTT
cdr3_aa: CASSLRGGTEAFF

clone_size: .
j_call: TRBJ2-1
d_call: TRBD2
v_call: TRBV25-1
cdr3_nt: TGTGCCAGCACCGCTAGCGGGCCCTACAATGAGCAGTTCTTC
cdr3_aa: CASTASGPYNEQFF

clone_size: once
j_call: TRBJ2-2
d_call: TRBD2
v_call: TRBV19
cdr3_nt: TGTGCCAGTAGTATCGCGGGGGGGACCGGGGAGCTGTTTTTT
cdr3_aa: CASSIAGGTGELFF